The sequence of this TCR beta chain was determined in a study of monozygotic twins with inflammatory bowel disease. Study-level points and caveats: Telling apart the different T cell subtypes was not possible. Researchers report that IBD patients shared fewer clonotypes with others than healthy twins, especially amid disease activity.

Germline CDR1 and CDR2: ENHRY and SYGVKD. The CDR3 runs 15 residues. In regard to this clonotype: Its antigen is unknown.

Each sample's cDNA came from eight separate reactions. The template-switching step introduced UMIs that carried a 6-nucleotide sample barcode. TCRdb reprocessed the 5' RACE reads and reports one entry per CDR3 protein, with no DNA. Seen in this sample are 400,000 to 500,000 distinct CDR3 sequences; the ten most common clones hold around 2.3%. Material: blood. The chain couples TRBV10-3 to TRBJ2-2; the TCRdb call, TRBD2, lacks DNA for checking. This TCR derives from a human donor with ulcerative colitis or Crohn's disease, or a healthy co-twin of an affected twin (not recorded which). CDR3 protein: CAIKGGHPNTGELFF.